This TCR beta chain appears in the sequencing data of a study of T cell responses to AZD1222 COVID-19 vaccine (dated by TCRdb to the early 2020s). Looking at the study overall: Because spike-specific TCR depth and breadth did not differ between the two schedules, AZD1222 recipients who got a second dose at roughly 4 weeks were pooled with those who got a second dose at roughly 12 weeks. A total of approximately 240 trial participants underwent TCR sequencing, of whom about 210 had received two doses of AZD1222 and approximately 25 had received two doses of the MenACWY control vaccine. Trial participants were enrolled by age into 18-55, 56-69 and 70-plus year subgroups, with roughly 150, 30 and 60 TCR-sequenced participants respectively.

Turning to this clone: The antigen it recognizes is unknown. Base qualities are missing; no much larger clone stands one base away.

Points the paper makes about the study in general: Participants were mostly white British and included more females than males, and it was suggested by the authors that clonal diversity may have been underestimated. CD4 TCRs associated with the vaccine covered the entire spike protein, and the dominant responses were in regions 160-218 and 743-854. After two AZD1222 doses, both the breadth and the depth of spike-specific TCRs were significantly higher than at day 0 and than in MenACWY recipients. Epitopes outside the regions mutated in the B.1.351 and B.1.1.7 variants were reportedly recognized by nearly half of the unique spike-specific TCRs. Because no day 14 peak-response samples were available, repertoires were characterized only after the peak T cell response. Conclusions about previously exposed vaccinees are limited because only six or seven AZD1222 recipients were SARS-CoV-2 seropositive at baseline. The 56-69-year group was small, and its depth increase did not reach significance, likely because of low power.

Reading the label with the study, this specimen's time point is: baseline before first vaccination. Vaccinee samples came from UK trials COV001 and COV002, including a single-blind randomized controlled phase 2/3 trial of AZD1222 (ChAdOx1 nCoV-19) in healthy adults. For TCRbeta chain sequencing, PBMC samples were collected from trial participants at day 0 and at day 28 after the second dose. CDR1 and CDR2 (MDHEN, SYDVKM) derive from the germline V gene. The CDR3 spans 14 residues, from the cysteine through the phenylalanine. Only the CDR3 DNA is retained, 42 bases long and in frame from the first base. The germline V and J ends show losses of 4 bases and 5 bases respectively, and no gene match explains 5 bases of the junction. The CDR3 regions of human TCRbeta chains were analyzed by immunosequencing. The original pipeline was this. TCRs in the repertoires were matched against a reference library of SARS-CoV-2-specific TCRs that had been generated with the MIRA antigen-specificity platform. Breadth was defined as the fraction of unique TCRs that were SARS-CoV-2-associated, and depth was defined as the fraction of total T cells that were SARS-CoV-2-associated. Using the MIRA data, each spike-specific TCR was mapped to the spike region that the TCR reacts to and placed in a CD4 or CD8 class. Log10-transformed breadth and depth values were compared by one-way ANOVA with Sidak's multiple comparisons tests. Sourced from immuneACCESS, this table was stored by TCRdb with only in-frame sequences that have V and J called. A share of the clones is absent; for the studies checked, an unresolved V gene accounts for under half, and the remainder has no known explanation. That table is the source of V, J and clone size, and D and trimming were worked out from the DNA. Here the sample has 55,000 to 80,000 clones; less than 90% occur a single time. The ten largest clones represent 8% to 10% of the sample.

The sequence is built from TRBV28 and TRBJ2-1, and 7 bases in between align with TRBD1. The sequence derives from an adult in good health. The specimen comprised peripheral blood, sampled on day 0 of AZD1222 vaccination. The DNA sequence is given as TGTGCCAGCAGTTCCCCGACAGGGAACAATGAGCAGTTCTTC. The translation is CASSSPTGNNEQFF.